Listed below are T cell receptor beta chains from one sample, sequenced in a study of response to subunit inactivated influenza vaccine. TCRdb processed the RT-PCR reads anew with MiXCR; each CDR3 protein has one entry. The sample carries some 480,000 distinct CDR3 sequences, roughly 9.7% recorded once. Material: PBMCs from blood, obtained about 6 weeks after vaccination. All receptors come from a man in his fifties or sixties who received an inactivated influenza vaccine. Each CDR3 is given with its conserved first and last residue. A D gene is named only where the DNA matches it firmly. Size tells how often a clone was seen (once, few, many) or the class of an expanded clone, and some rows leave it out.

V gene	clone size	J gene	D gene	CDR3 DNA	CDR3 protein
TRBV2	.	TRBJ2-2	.	TGTGCCAGCAACCGAGGGGGGCGCGGCACCGGGGAGCTGTTTTTT	CASNRGGRGTGELFF
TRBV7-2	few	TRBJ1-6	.	TGTGCCAGCAGCTTAGCGCGGGGGGTGAATTCACCCCTCCACTTT	CASSLARGVNSPLHF
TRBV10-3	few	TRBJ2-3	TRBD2	TGTGCCATCAAAGGACTAGCGGGGGGCTCAGATACGCAGTATTTT	CAIKGLAGGSDTQYF
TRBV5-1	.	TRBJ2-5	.	TGCGCCAGCAGCTTGCCGGGGCTGGGAGAGACCCAGTACTTC	CASSLPGLGETQYF
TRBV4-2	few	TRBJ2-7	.	TGTGCCAGCAGCCAATTTCCTCAAACCGGTCCTTACGAGCAGTACTTC	CASSQFPQTGPYEQYF
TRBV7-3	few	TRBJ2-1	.	TGTGCCAGCAGCTTAGACAGGCGAGATGAGCAGTTCTTC	CASSLDRRDEQFF
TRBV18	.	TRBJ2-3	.	TGTGCCAGCTCACCGGAGTCCCCCGGCACAGATACGCAGTATTTT	CASSPESPGTDTQYF
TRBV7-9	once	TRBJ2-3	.	TGTGCCAGCAGCTCTGGGGTCGGCCCGGGGCCGCAGTATTTT	CASSSGVGPGPQYF
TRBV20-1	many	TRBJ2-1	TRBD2	TGCAGTGTTAAACCGGGACTAGCGATCGCGAATGAGCAGTTCTTC	CSVKPGLAIANEQFF
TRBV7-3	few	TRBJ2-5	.	TGTGCCAGCAGCCCCGGGTTGTCTAGTGGGCAAGAGACCCAGTACTTC	CASSPGLSSGQETQYF
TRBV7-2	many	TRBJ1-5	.	TGTGCCAGCAGCCTACAGGTTAGCAATCAGCCCCAGCATTTT	CASSLQVSNQPQHF
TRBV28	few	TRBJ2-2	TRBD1	TGTGCCAGCAGAGCCTGGACAGGGGGAAGTTCCGGGGAGCTGTTTTTT	CASRAWTGGSSGELFF
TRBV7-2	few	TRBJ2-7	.	TGTGCCAGCAGCTTACCGACGAGCTCCTACGAGCAGTACTTC	CASSLPTSSYEQYF
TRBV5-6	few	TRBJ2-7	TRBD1	TGTGCCAGCAGCTTGCCCGGACAGGGGGCGGGTTACGAGCAGTACTTC	CASSLPGQGAGYEQYF
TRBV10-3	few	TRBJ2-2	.	TGTGCCATCAGTGAGCAGGGGGGAGGCACCGGGGAGCTGTTTTTT	CAISEQGGGTGELFF
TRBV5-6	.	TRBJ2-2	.	TGTGCCAGCAGCCGTTTGGAAACGAGGGACGCCGGGGAGCTGTTTTTT	CASSRLETRDAGELFF
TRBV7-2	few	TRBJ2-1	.	TGTGCCAGCAGCAAACCAGGGGGAGGAAGGAATGAGCAGTTCTTC	CASSKPGGGRNEQFF
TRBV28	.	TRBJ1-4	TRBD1	TGTGCCAGCAGTTTATACGACAGGGAGAATGAAAAACTGTTTTTT	CASSLYDRENEKLFF
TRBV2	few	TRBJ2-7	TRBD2	TGTGCCAGCAGGATAACCCGCGGCGGGCTAGCGGGAGTGTCCTACGAGCAGTACTTC	CASRITRGGLAGVSYEQYF
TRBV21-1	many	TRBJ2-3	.	TGTGCCAGCAGCAAAGCCCGGGGCACAGATACGCAGTATTTT	CASSKARGTDTQYF
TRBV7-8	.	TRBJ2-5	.	TGTGCCAGCAGCCTCCGGGAGGGGGCACAAGAGACCCAGTACTTC	CASSLREGAQETQYF
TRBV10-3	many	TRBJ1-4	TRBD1	TGTGCCACCGGATCCGGGACAGGGGATGAAAAACTGTTTTTT	CATGSGTGDEKLFF
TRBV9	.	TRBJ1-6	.	TGTGCCAGCAGCGTAGACAGGACTAATTCACCCCTCCACTTT	CASSVDRTNSPLHF
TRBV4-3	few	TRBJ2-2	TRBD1	TGCGCCAGCAGCCAAGATCGGAAGAGTCAGGGGGTCACCGGGGAGCTGTTTTTT	CASSQDRKSQGVTGELFF
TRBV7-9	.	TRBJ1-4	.	TGTGCCAGCAGCTACGACAGCGTTAATGAAAAACTGTTTTTT	CASSYDSVNEKLFF
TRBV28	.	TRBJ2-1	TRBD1	TGTGCCAGCAGTTCCACCGGGACAGGGGGCTACAATGAGCAGTTCTTC	CASSSTGTGGYNEQFF
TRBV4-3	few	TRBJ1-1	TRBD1	TGCGCCAGCAGCCAAGCACCCGCGGGACAGGGGGCATCTGAAGCTTTCTTT	CASSQAPAGQGASEAFF
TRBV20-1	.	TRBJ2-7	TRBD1	TGCAGTGCTAGGGACAGGCTGCTAGCTGGTTTGAGTGAGCAGTACTTC	CSARDRLLAGLSEQYF
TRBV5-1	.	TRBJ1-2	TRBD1	TGCGCCAGCAGCTTGGGACAGGGGGCCAGCGACTATGGCTACACCTTC	CASSLGQGASDYGYTF
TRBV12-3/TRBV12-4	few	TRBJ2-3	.	TGTGCCAGCAGTTTGTACTTCTCTAGCACAGATACGCAGTATTTT	CASSLYFSSTDTQYF
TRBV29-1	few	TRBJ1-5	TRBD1	TGCAGCGTTGCTGGACAGGGTGGCGGTCAGCCCCAGCATTTT	CSVAGQGGGQPQHF
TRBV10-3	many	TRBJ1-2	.	TGTGCCATCAGTGGTGGGGGGTCGAGTGGCTACACCTTC	CAISGGGSSGYTF
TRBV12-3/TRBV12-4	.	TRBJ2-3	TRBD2	TGTGCCAGCAGCGGGCGGCGCGGCGGGAGCGGGTATACGCAGTATTTT	CASSGRRGGSGYTQYF
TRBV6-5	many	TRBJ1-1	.	TGTGCCAGCGGGCAATTGGGGAGCGAAGCTTTCTTT	CASGQLGSEAFF
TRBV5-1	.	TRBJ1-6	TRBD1	TGCGCCAGCAGCGGGGACAGGGGGAGCTCCTATAATTCACCCCTCCACTTT	CASSGDRGSSYNSPLHF
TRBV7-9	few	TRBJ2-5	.	TGTGCCAGCAGCTTATCAGTGGGTCAGTTTCAAGAGACCCAGTACTTC	CASSLSVGQFQETQYF
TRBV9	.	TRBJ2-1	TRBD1	TGTGCCAGCAGCGCGCGACAGGGCTCCAATGAGCAGTTCTTC	CASSARQGSNEQFF
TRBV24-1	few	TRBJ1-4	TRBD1	TGTGCCACCAGTGAAGGGGACAGTCTTAATGAAAAACTGTTTTTT	CATSEGDSLNEKLFF
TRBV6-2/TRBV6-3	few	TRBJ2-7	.	TGTGCCAGCAGTAACAGTCGGGAGCAGTACTTC	CASSNSREQYF
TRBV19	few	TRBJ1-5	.	TGTGCCAGTAGTATATACAGCTACAATCAGCCCCAGCATTTT	CASSIYSYNQPQHF
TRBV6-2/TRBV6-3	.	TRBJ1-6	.	TGTGCCAGCAGGGCCGCCCGTGATAATTCACCCCTCCACTTT	CASRAARDNSPLHF
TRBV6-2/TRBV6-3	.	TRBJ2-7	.	TGTGCCAGCAGCTTTCAGGGGCCTTACGAGCAGTACTTC	CASSFQGPYEQYF